A single sample is the source of the 11 T cell receptor beta chains below, sequenced in a study of cytomegalovirus exposure and HLA in healthy donors. Here immunoSEQ multiplex PCR was the method, and the copy in TCRdb shows in-frame clones only, minus some. This table has around 140,000 clones, around 90% appearing once. The sequenced material came from PBMCs. The receptor source for this set is a young man in good health and CMV-seropositive.

The chain employs TRBV9 and TRBJ2-5; TRBD2 aligns across 13 bases. The CDR3 is 15 amino acids. Looked up from germline, CDR1 is SGDLS and CDR2 is YYNGEE. With 3 bases clipped from V and 5 bases from J, the junction kept 4 bases outside the gene matches. The CDR3 loop reads CASSGTSGSGETQYF. The CDR3 DNA follows: TGTGCCAGCAGCGGGACTAGCGGGAGTGGGGAGACCCAGTACTTC.

The gene calls are TRBV2 and TRBJ2-7; 7 nucleotides match TRBD1. CDR3 length: 15 residues. Per germline, CDR1 SNHLY and CDR2 FYNNEI. Unmatched junction bases numbered 4, after V lost 1 base and J lost 1 base. This chain's CDR3 is CASSEGNRGSYEQYF. CDR3 DNA sequence: TGTGCCAGCAGTGAAGGGAACAGGGGATCCTACGAGCAGTACTTC. Drawing the rest from reference TRBV2 and TRBJ2-7, the complete variable domain is EPEVTQTPSHQVTQMGQEVILRCVPISNHLYFYWYRQILGQKVEFLVSFYNNEISEKSEIFDDQFSVERPDGSNFTLKIRSTKLEDSAMYFCASSEGNRGSYEQYFGPGTRLTVT.

The chain recombines TRBV7-2 with TRBJ2-7; no definite D call. CDR1 and CDR2 from the germline V gene are SGHTA and FQGNSA. The CDR3 covers 14 residues. V lost 2 bases, J lost 3 bases, and 11 bases lay in between. The DNA for the CDR3 is TGTGCCAGCAGCTTAACGAGGTTTGACTACGAGCAGTACTTC. Encoded protein: CASSLTRFDYEQYF. The full variable domain, with the rest looked up from reference TRBV7-2 and TRBJ2-7, is GAGVSQSPSNKVTEKGKDVELRCDPISGHTALYWYRQSLGQGLEFLIYFQGNSAPDKSGLPSDRFSAERTGGSVSTLTIQRTQQEDSAVYLCASSLTRFDYEQYFGPGTRLTVT.

This clone was observed a handful of times. The chain carries TRBV7-9 and TRBJ1-5, with 11 bases identical to TRBD1. Germline V gene data show CDR1 as SEHNR and CDR2 as FQNEAQ (reference sequence). The CDR3 runs 16 residues. V was clipped by 4 bases and J by 7 bases; unmatched bases: 9. CDR3 in amino acids: CASSSHGGQGDQPQHF. The CDR3 DNA follows: TGTGCCAGCAGCTCTCACGGGGGACAGGGGGACCAGCCCCAGCATTTT.

The chain has TRBV18 and TRBJ2-1; 13 nucleotides line up with TRBD2. Germline CDR1 and CDR2: KGHSH and LQKENI. The V and J ends lost 2 bases and 7 bases, in that order; junction bases with no gene match: 5. CDR3 length: 16 amino acids. The CDR3: CASSPSRTSGSNEQFF. CDR3 bases: TGTGCCAGCTCACCAAGCAGGACTAGCGGGAGTAATGAGCAGTTCTTC. Using reference TRBV18 and TRBJ2-1 for the parts outside the CDR3, the full variable domain is NAGVMQNPRHLVRRRGQEARLRCSPMKGHSHVYWYRQLPEEGLKFMVYLQKENIIDESGMPKERFSAEFPKEGPSILRIQQVVRGDSAAYFCASSPSRTSGSNEQFFGPGTRLTVL.

V is TRBV30 and J is TRBJ1-1, with a tentative D call TRBD1 (5 bases). CDR1 and CDR2 (germline): GTSNPN, SVGIG (reference sequence). This CDR3 has 15 residues. V lost 4 bases, J lost 2 bases, and 17 bases lay in between. The CDR3 bases are TGTGCCTGGAAGGGGCCAAAATGGGGAAACACTGAAGCTTTCTTT. This translates into CAWKGPKWGNTEAFF.

The chain has TRBV27 and TRBJ2-7; maybe TRBD2 (5 bases). Germline V CDR1 and CDR2: MNHEY, SMNVEV (reference sequence). The CDR3 length is 11 residues. V lost 4 bases to trimming and J lost 7 bases, with 8 bases between them. The CDR3 DNA follows: TGTGCCAGCAGTTGGACGGGGGAGCAGTACTTC. Translating gives CASSWTGEQYF.

This sequence joins TRBV7-2 and TRBJ1-5; D unresolved. Germline values: CDR1 SGHTA, CDR2 FQGNSA. V was shortened by 5 bases and J by 8 bases, with 16 bases between the two germline ends. The CDR3 has 14 amino acids. CDR3 amino acids: CASSPTRDVEPQHF. The CDR3 region has the DNA TGTGCCAGCAGCCCCACGAGGGATGTGGAGCCCCAGCATTTT. Full variable domain (rest looked up from reference TRBV7-2 and TRBJ1-5): GAGVSQSPSNKVTEKGKDVELRCDPISGHTALYWYRQSLGQGLEFLIYFQGNSAPDKSGLPSDRFSAERTGGSVSTLTIQRTQQEDSAVYLCASSPTRDVEPQHFGDGTRLSIL.

This chain links TRBV5-5 with TRBJ1-2, with TRBD1 identical over 8 bases. Germline loops: CDR1 SGHKS, CDR2 YYEKEE (reference sequence). The CDR3 loop spans 12 amino acids. The V segment lost 3 bases and the J segment 8 bases; nucleotides outside the gene matches: 3. The CDR3 spells CASSWGDRGYTF. The CDR3 nucleotides are TGTGCCAGCAGCTGGGGGGACAGGGGCTACACCTTC.

The chain uses TRBV11-2 and TRBJ2-1; D remains unclear. This CDR3 comprises 13 residues. Trimming cost V 6 bases and J 0 bases, with 6 bases left between them. Germline V gives CDR1 SGHAT, CDR2 FQNNGV. The CDR3 sequence: CASRQDSYNEQFF. The CDR3 region has the DNA TGTGCCAGCAGGCAGGACTCCTACAATGAGCAGTTCTTC.

V is TRBV28 and J is TRBJ2-7, with 8 bases fitting TRBD2. J was trimmed by 6 bases and V by 3 bases; bases with no gene match: 1. CDR1 and CDR2 (germline): MDHEN, SYDVKM. The CDR3 runs 12 residues. This CDR3 is CASSFGGVEQYF. In nucleotides, the CDR3 is TGTGCCAGCAGTTTCGGGGGGGTCGAGCAGTACTTC.